These T cell receptor beta chains were read from a single sample in a study of OX40 agonist ivuxolimab in advanced cancers. Sequencing used immunoSEQ multiplex PCR; TCRdb keeps in-frame clones, though not all of them. The profile shows under 70,000 clones, 75% to 90% of them singletons. This sample comprised CD4+ or CD8+ T cells sorted from blood, obtained in a trial of the OX40 agonist ivuxolimab. The receptors derive from an adult with an advanced solid tumor such as melanoma, head and neck, liver or kidney cancer. The CDR3 runs from the conserved cysteine through the conserved F or W. D genes are given only for firm matches. Where a row states a size, it is once, few, many or the class of an expanded clone; other rows omit it.

j_gene | v_gene | abundance | d_gene | CDR3aa | CDR3nt
TRBJ2-5 | TRBV13 | NA | TRBD1 | CASSRQGFETQYF | TGTGCCAGCTCCCGACAGGGGTTCGAGACCCAGTACTTC
TRBJ2-7 | TRBV5-6 | NA | TRBD1 | CATLEMDRGEQYF | TGTGCCACCTTGGAAATGGACAGGGGTGAGCAGTACTTC
TRBJ1-3 | TRBV7-8 | medium-sized | NA | CASSLDSSGNTIYF | TGTGCCAGCAGCCTGGACAGCTCTGGAAACACCATATATTTT
TRBJ2-5 | TRBV7-9 | NA | TRBD2 | CASSLFGGWLETQYF | TGTGCCAGCAGCTTATTCGGGGGGTGGTTGGAGACCCAGTACTTC
TRBJ1-4 | TRBV9 | NA | TRBD1 | CASSPSIGQDYEKLFF | TGTGCCAGCAGCCCATCGATAGGACAGGATTATGAAAAACTGTTTTTT
TRBJ1-2 | TRBV6-6 | NA | NA | CASSYGQGNGYTF | TGTGCCAGCAGTTACGGCCAGGGGAATGGCTACACCTTC
TRBJ2-7 | TRBV27 | NA | TRBD1 | CASSSTGGRREQYF | TGTGCCAGCAGTTCAACAGGGGGACGCCGCGAGCAGTACTTC
TRBJ2-6 | TRBV7-9 | NA | NA | CASTRGVAGANVLTF | TGTGCCAGCACAAGGGGGGTAGCCGGGGCCAACGTCCTGACTTTC
TRBJ2-1 | TRBV19 | NA | NA | CASSIVSQYEQFF | TGTGCCAGTAGTATAGTTAGCCAGTATGAGCAGTTCTTC
TRBJ2-3 | TRBV4-3 | NA | NA | CASSQEGTVGGPFGEQYF | TGCGCCAGCAGCCAAGAGGGAACGGTGGGGGGCCCTTTCGGGGAGCAGTATTTT
TRBJ2-6 | TRBV5-4 | NA | NA | CASSLFRSSGANVLTF | TGTGCCAGCAGCTTGTTCCGCTCCTCTGGGGCCAACGTCCTGACTTTC
TRBJ1-5 | TRBV5-6 | once | TRBD1 | CASSWGQGGQPQHF | TGTGCCAGCAGCTGGGGACAGGGAGGTCAGCCCCAGCATTTT
TRBJ1-2 | TRBV28 | NA | NA | CASSYRQDFYGYTF | TGTGCCAGCAGTTACCGACAGGATTTCTATGGCTACACCTTC
TRBJ1-1 | TRBV4-3 | NA | NA | CASSQDLRRGGGLNTEAFF | TGCGCCAGCAGCCAAGATCTGAGAAGGGGAGGGGGGCTGAACACTGAAGCTTTCTTT
TRBJ2-3 | TRBV4-3 | NA | TRBD1 | CASSQDPGTGGTDTQYF | TGCGCCAGCAGCCAAGATCCAGGGACAGGGGGCACAGATACGCAGTATTTT
TRBJ2-7 | TRBV28 | NA | TRBD1 | CASSPRDRTYEQYF | TGTGCCAGCAGTCCCCGGGACAGGACCTACGAGCAGTACTTC
TRBJ1-2 | TRBV7-2 | once | TRBD1 | CASSRSDRAGGYTF | TGTGCCAGCAGCCGATCGGACAGGGCGGGAGGCTACACCTTC
TRBJ1-1 | TRBV6-1 | NA | NA | CASSESLARGNTEAFF | TGTGCCAGCAGTGAAAGTCTGGCGAGGGGAAACACTGAAGCTTTCTTT
TRBJ1-3 | TRBV6-5 | NA | NA | CARRRRGRGNTIYF | TGTGCCAGGAGACGGAGGGGCCGTGGAAACACCATATATTTT
TRBJ2-1 | TRBV11-3 | NA | TRBD2 | CASSSGLVAYNEQFF | TGTGCCAGCAGCTCTGGACTAGTGGCCTACAATGAGCAGTTCTTC
TRBJ2-1 | TRBV7-6 | NA | TRBD2 | CASSFPSSGGANEQFF | TGTGCCAGCAGCTTTCCTTCGAGCGGGGGGGCGAATGAGCAGTTCTTC
TRBJ1-6 | TRBV2 | NA | NA | CANEGPEDSPLHF | TGTGCCAACGAGGGCCCCGAGGATTCACCCCTCCACTTT
TRBJ2-1 | TRBV29-1 | NA | NA | CSVERGTFTDEQFF | TGCAGCGTTGAACGCGGAACTTTTACCGATGAGCAGTTCTTC
TRBJ2-2 | TRBV7-6 | NA | NA | CASSLVGGRFAGELFF | TGTGCCAGCAGCCTCGTTGGGGGGCGATTCGCCGGGGAGCTGTTTTTT
TRBJ1-1 | TRBV5-6 | NA | TRBD1 | CASSSGQFHTEAFF | TGTGCCAGCAGCTCGGGACAGTTTCACACTGAAGCTTTCTTT